This TCR beta chain was sequenced in a study of OX40 agonist ivuxolimab in advanced cancers. The overall study: Ivuxolimab, an antibody acting as an agonist of OX40 (CD134), was used to treat patients. Regarding the study as a whole: Blood T cells, both CD4+ and CD8+, expanded clonally by week 6 at 0.1 to 3.0 mg/kg.

On this clone: What it recognizes is unknown.

Exclusion applied to patients with autoimmune disease history or systemic immunosuppression. Baseline was the first blood sampling point, followed by cycle 4 day 1 and cycle 7 day 1. V lost 7 bases and J lost 4; bases outside the gene matches: 8. The CDR3 spans 14 residues. Germline V gene sequence: CDR1 MNHNS, CDR2 SASEGT. Sequenced by immunoSEQ multiplex PCR; TCRdb stores in-frame clones only, minus some. The sample carries tens of thousands of clones, roughly nine tenths recorded once. Material: CD4+ or CD8+ T cells sorted from blood, obtained in a trial of the OX40 agonist ivuxolimab. This chain joins TRBV6-1 and TRBJ2-7; 9 nucleotides line up with TRBD2. This TCR came from an adult with an advanced solid tumor such as melanoma, head and neck, liver or kidney cancer. The CDR3 loop reads CASMWASGTYEQYF. In nucleotides, the CDR3 is TGTGCCAGCATGTGGGCTAGCGGGACTTACGAGCAGTACTTC.